Listed here are 8 T cell receptor beta chains from one sample, sequenced in a study of blood T cell repertoires in COVID-19. Produced via immunoSEQ multiplex PCR; TCRdb's table is partial and in-frame only. The table records about 240,000 clones, roughly 81% of them present only once. Specimen: peripheral blood. Receptors were obtained from a woman older than 75 with COVID-19, enrolled during active disease.

This rearrangement joins TRBV5-1 to TRBJ2-1; possibly TRBD2 for D (7 bases). Germline V lookup: CDR1 SGHRS, CDR2 YFSETQ. The CDR3 has 15 amino acids. Trimming shortened V by 7 bases and J by 2 bases, and 16 bases separated the two germline ends. DNA for the CDR3: TGCGCCAGCGGGGGGGGCGGGAGCGCCTACAATGAGCAGTTCTTC. Translating it yields CASGGGGSAYNEQFF.

The rearrangement uses TRBV28 and TRBJ2-2; 15 bases match TRBD2. Germline assignment: CDR1 MDHEN and CDR2 SYDVKM. The trim removed 8 bases at V and 4 bases at J, leaving 5 bases unmatched. CDR3 size: 16 residues. CDR3 nucleotide sequence: TGTGCCAGCGGGACTAGCGGGAGGTCGAGCACCGGGGAGCTGTTTTTT. This sequence encodes CASGTSGRSSTGELFF.

The J gene is TRBJ2-1, the V gene TRBV2; tentatively, D is TRBD2 (5 bases). Germline assignment: CDR1 SNHLY and CDR2 FYNNEI. The germline V and J ends were trimmed by 3 bases and 4 bases, with 13 bases remaining between them. This CDR3 region has 15 residues. CDR3 bases: TGTGCCAGCAGTGAGTTAGGCCCGGGGTACAATGAGCAGTTCTTC. It encodes CASSELGPGYNEQFF.

The CDR3 DNA reads as TGTGCCATCAGCGTCGGACAGGGCAGCAATCAGCCCCAGCATTTT. Translation: CAISVGQGSNQPQHF. This sequence joins TRBV10-3 and TRBJ1-5, with 8 bases that match TRBD1. Trimming at V came to 6 bases and at J to 1 base, leaving 5 bases not matched to a gene. Germline V CDR1 and CDR2: ENHRY, SYGVKD. The CDR3 has 15 residues.

The count of this clone is one. The chain employs TRBV5-1 and TRBJ2-3, with D perhaps TRBD2 (6 bases). Germline V CDR1 and CDR2: SGHRS, YFSETQ. Trimming removed 1 base from V and 6 bases from J, with 18 bases in between. CDR3 length equals 16 residues. The CDR3, as DNA: TGCGCCAGCAGCTTGTGGCGGGCCTACCTAGCGGATACGCAGTATTTT. Its translation is CASSLWRAYLADTQYF.

V gene TRBV28 combines with J gene TRBJ1-2, with 8 bases aligning to TRBD1. V was pared by 10 bases and J by 8 bases, with 12 bases of the junction left unmatched. Germline loops: CDR1 MDHEN, CDR2 SYDVKM. The CDR3 covers 13 residues. DNA of the CDR3: TGTGCCATCCAACAGGGGGATTCCCGAGGCTACACCTTC. Residues: CAIQQGDSRGYTF.

The V call is TRBV6-2 or TRBV6-3, the J call TRBJ1-1, with TRBD1 matching over 7 bases. Trimming cost V 2 bases and J 12 bases; bases outside gene matches: 12. Germline values: CDR1 MNHEY, CDR2 SVGEGT. The CDR3 loop spans 14 amino acids. The CDR3 reads CASSYGGQPKGPFF. For the CDR3, the DNA is TGTGCCAGCAGTTACGGGGGACAGCCCAAAGGACCTTTCTTT.

This clone was counted only a few times. The CDR3 here is CASSIDRTNYGYTF. The CDR3 coding sequence is TGTGCCAGTAGTATCGACAGGACTAACTATGGCTACACCTTC. The chain is built from TRBV19 and TRBJ1-2, with TRBD1 as a possible D gene (6 bases). CDR3 size: 14 residues. V lost 3 bases and J 0 bases, leaving 8 bases between the germline ends. Per germline, CDR1 LNHDA and CDR2 SQIVND (reference sequence).